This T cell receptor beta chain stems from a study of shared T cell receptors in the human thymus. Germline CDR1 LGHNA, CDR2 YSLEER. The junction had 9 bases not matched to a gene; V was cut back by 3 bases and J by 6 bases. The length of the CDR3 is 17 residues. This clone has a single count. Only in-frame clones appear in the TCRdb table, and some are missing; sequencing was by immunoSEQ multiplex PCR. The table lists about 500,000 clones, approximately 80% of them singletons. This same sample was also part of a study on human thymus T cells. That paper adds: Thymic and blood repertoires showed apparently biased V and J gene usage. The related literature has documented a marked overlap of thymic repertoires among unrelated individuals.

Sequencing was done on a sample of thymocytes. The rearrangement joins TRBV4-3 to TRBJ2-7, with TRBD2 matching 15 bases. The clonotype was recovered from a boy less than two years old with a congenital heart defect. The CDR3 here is CASSQDWTSGRASEQYF. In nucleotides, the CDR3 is TGCGCCAGCAGCCAGGACTGGACTAGCGGGAGGGCTAGCGAGCAGTACTTC.